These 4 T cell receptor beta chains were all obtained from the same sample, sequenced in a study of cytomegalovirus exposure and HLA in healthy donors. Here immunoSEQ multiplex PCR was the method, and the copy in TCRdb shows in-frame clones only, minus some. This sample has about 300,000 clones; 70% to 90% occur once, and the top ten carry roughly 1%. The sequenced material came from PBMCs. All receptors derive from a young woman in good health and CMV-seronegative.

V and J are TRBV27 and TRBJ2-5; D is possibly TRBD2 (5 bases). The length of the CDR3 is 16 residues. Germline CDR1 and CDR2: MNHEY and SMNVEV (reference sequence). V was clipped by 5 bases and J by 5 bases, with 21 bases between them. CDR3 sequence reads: CASSPRRTGSGETQYF. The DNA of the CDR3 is TGTGCCAGCAGTCCTAGGAGGACGGGATCGGGGGAGACCCAGTACTTC.

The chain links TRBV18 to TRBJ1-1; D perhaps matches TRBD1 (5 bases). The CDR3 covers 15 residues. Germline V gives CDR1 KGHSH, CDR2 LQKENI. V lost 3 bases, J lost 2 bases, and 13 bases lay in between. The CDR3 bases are TGTGCCAGCTCACCTGGGGCGGGGGTAAACACTGAAGCTTTCTTT. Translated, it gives CASSPGAGVNTEAFF.

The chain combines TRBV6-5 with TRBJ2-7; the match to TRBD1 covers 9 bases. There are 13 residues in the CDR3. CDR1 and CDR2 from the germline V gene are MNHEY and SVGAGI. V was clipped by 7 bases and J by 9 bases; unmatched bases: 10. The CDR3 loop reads CASTQSPTGGQYF. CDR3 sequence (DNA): TGTGCCAGCACTCAAAGCCCGACAGGGGGGCAGTACTTC.

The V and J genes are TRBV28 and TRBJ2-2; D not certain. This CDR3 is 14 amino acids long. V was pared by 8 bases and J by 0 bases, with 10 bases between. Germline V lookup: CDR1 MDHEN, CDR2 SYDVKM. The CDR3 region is CASVGQPNTGELFF. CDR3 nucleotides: TGTGCCAGCGTTGGGCAGCCGAACACCGGGGAGCTGTTTTTT. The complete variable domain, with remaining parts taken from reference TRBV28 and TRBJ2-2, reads DVKVTQSSRYLVKRTGEKVFLECVQDMDHENMFWYRQDPGLGLRLIYFSYDVKMKEKGDIPEGYSVSREKKERFSLILESASTNQTSMYLCASVGQPNTGELFFGEGSRLTVL.